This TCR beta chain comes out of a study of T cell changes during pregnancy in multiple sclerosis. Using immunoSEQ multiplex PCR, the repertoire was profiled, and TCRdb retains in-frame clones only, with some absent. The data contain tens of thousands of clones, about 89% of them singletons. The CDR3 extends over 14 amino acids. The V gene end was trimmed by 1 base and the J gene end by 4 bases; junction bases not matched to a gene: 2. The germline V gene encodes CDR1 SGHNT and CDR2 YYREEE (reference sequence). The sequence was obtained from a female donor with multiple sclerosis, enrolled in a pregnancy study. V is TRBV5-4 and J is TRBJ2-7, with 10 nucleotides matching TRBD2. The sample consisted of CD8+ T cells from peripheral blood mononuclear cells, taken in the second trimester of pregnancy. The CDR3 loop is CASSLSSGSYEQYF. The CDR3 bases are TGTGCCAGCAGCTTGTCTAGCGGGAGTTACGAGCAGTACTTC.